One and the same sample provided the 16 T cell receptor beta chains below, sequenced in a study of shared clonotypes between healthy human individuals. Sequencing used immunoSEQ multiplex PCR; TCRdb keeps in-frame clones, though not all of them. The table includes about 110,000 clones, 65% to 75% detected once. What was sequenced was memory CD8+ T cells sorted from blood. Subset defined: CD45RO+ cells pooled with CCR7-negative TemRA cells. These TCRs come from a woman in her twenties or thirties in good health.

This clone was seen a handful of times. The CDR3 coding sequence is TGTGCCAGCAGTTTGTGGAGCGGGAATGAGCAGTTCTTC. This translates into CASSLWSGNEQFF. The chain couples TRBV27 to TRBJ2-1, with D perhaps TRBD2 (6 bases). Germline V gives CDR1 MNHEY, CDR2 SMNVEV (reference sequence). CDR3 length: 13 residues. Trimming removed 3 bases from V and 7 bases from J, with 10 bases in between.

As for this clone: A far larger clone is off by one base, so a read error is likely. CDR3 sequence reads: CASSLGDRAPLQETQYF. The DNA for the CDR3 is TGTGCCAGCAGCTTGGGGGACAGGGCGCCCCTTCAAGAGACCCAGTACTTC. This chain links TRBV11-1 with TRBJ2-5; 9 bases line up with TRBD1. Germline V CDR1 and CDR2: SGHAT, FQDESV (reference sequence). The J segment lost 2 bases and the V segment lost 3 bases, leaving 10 bases of the junction unmatched. This CDR3 contains 17 residues.

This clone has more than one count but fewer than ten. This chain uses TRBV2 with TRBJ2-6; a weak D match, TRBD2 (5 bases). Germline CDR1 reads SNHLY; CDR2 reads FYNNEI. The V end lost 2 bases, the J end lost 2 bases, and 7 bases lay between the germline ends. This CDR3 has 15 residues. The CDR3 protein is CASSETRAGANVLTF. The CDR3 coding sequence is TGTGCCAGCAGTGAAACTAGGGCTGGGGCCAACGTCCTGACTTTC.

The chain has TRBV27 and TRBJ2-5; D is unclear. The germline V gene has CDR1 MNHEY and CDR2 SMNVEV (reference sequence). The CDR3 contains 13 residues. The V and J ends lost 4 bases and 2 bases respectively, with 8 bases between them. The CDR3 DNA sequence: TGTGCCAGCAGTTCCCCTACACAAGAGACCCAGTACTTC. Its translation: CASSSPTQETQYF.

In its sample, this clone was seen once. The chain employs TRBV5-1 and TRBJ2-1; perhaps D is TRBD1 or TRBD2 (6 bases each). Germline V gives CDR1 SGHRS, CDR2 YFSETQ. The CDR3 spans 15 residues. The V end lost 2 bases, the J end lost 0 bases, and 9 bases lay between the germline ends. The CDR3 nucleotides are TGCGCCAGCAGCTTCGGGGGCGGCTCCTACAATGAGCAGTTCTTC. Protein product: CASSFGGGSYNEQFF.

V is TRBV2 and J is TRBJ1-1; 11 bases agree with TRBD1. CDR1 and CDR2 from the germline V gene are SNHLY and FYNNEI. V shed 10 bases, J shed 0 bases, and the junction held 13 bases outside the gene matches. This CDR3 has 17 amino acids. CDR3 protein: CATPDRGRDLMNTEAFF. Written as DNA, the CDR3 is TGTGCCACCCCGGACAGGGGGCGCGATTTAATGAACACTGAAGCTTTCTTT.

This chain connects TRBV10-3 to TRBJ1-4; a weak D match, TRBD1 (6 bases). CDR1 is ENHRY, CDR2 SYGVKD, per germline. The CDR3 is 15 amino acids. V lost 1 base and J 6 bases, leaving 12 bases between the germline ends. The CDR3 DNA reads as TGTGCCATCAGTGAGTTCGGACAGCCGGATGAAAAACTGTTTTTT. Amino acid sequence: CAISEFGQPDEKLFF.

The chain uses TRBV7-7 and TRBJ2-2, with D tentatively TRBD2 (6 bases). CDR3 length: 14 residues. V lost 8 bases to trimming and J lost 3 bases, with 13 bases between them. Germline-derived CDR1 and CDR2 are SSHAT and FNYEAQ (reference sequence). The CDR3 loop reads CASRREFDTGELFF. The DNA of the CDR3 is TGTGCCAGCCGTCGGGAGTTTGACACCGGGGAGCTGTTTTTT.

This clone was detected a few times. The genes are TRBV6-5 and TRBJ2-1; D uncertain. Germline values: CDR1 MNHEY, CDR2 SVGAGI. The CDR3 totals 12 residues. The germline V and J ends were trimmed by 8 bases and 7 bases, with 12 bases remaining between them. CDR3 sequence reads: CASGQFINEQFF. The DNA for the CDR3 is TGTGCCAGCGGCCAGTTTATAAATGAGCAGTTCTTC.

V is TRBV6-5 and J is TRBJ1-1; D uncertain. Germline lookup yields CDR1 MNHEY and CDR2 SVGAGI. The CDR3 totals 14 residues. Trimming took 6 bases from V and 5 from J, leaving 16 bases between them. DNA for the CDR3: TGTGCCAGCAGACCTAGCAGCAGAGGAACTGAAGCTTTCTTT. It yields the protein CASRPSSRGTEAFF.

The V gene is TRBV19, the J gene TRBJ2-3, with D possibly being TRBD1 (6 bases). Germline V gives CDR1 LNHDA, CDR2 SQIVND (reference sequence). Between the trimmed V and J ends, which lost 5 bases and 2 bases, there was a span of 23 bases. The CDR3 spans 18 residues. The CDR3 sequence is CASSSYFDQGYITDTQYF. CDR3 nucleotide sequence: TGTGCCAGTAGTTCGTATTTTGACCAGGGGTACATCACAGATACGCAGTATTTT.

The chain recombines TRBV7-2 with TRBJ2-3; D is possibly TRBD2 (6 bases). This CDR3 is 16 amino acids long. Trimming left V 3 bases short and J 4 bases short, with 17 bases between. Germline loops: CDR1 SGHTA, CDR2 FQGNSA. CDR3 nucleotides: TGTGCCAGCAGCTTGGCGGGACGGGAGCCCCCAGATACGCAGTATTTT. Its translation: CASSLAGREPPDTQYF.

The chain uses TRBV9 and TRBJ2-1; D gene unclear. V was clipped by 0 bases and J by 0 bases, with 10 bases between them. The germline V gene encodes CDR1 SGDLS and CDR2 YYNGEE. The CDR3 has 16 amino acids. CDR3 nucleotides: TGTGCCAGCAGCGTAGGTGCCGGCTTCTCCTACAATGAGCAGTTCTTC. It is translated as CASSVGAGFSYNEQFF. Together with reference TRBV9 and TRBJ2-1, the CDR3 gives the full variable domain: DSGVTQTPKHLITATGQRVTLRCSPRSGDLSVYWYQQSLDQGLQFLIQYYNGEERAKGNILERFSAQQFPDLHSELNLSSLELGDSALYFCASSVGAGFSYNEQFFGPGTRLTVL.

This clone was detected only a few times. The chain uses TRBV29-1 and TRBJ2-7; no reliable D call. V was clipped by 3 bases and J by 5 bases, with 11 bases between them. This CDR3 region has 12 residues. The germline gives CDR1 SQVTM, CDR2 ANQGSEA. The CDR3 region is CSVDSLGDEQYF. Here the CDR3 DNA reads TGCAGCGTTGATTCGCTAGGCGACGAGCAGTACTTC.

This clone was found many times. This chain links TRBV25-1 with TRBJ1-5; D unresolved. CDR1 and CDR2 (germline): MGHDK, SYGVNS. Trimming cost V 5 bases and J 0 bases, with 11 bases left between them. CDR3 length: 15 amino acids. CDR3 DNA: TGTGCCAGCAGTCCGGACTTGTATAGCAATCAGCCCCAGCATTTT. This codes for CASSPDLYSNQPQHF.

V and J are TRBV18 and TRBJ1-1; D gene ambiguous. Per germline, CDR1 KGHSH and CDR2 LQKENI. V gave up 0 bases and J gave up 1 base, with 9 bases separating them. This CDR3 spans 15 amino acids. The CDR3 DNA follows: TGTGCCAGCTCACCACCTAGTGGGCCGAACACTGAAGCTTTCTTT. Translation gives CASSPPSGPNTEAFF.